Listed here is a single T cell receptor beta chain. The antigen is undetermined. The germline V gene encodes CDR1 MNHEY and CDR2 SMNVEV (reference sequence). The CDR3 is 14 amino acids. J was trimmed by 2 bases and V by 5 bases; bases with no gene match: 4. The sample comes from a study of cytomegalovirus exposure and HLA in healthy donors. Regarding the study as a whole: Some TCR beta chains (roughly 160 of them) were listed as cytomegalovirus-associated.

PCR primers comprised 60 Vbeta and 13 Jbeta primers. Assay: immunoSEQ multiplex PCR; the TCRdb copy retains only in-frame clones and omits some. The sample consists of 150,000 to 200,000 clones, roughly 84% of them appearing once. The clonotype originates from a boy between 5 and 17 years old in good health and CMV-seronegative. The chain is built from TRBV27 and TRBJ2-7; 9 bases line up with TRBD2. Specimen: PBMCs. The CDR3 nucleotides are TGTGCCAGCAGTGGGACTAGCCTAGCCTACGAGCAGTACTTC. It yields the protein CASSGTSLAYEQYF.